Shown below are 4 T cell receptor beta chains from a single sample sequenced in a study of T cell responses to AZD1222 COVID-19 vaccine (dated by TCRdb to 2020 to 2022). The intended sense of this specimen's time point label: about 28 days (+/-7) after the second vaccine dose. Libraries came from the immunoSEQ multiplex PCR assay. As stored in TCRdb, this immuneACCESS dataset retains in-frame rearrangements with V and J assigned. A fraction of the clones does not appear; measured against another copy, unresolved V genes explain less than half of the discrepancy, and the remainder lacks a known reason. This sample holds roughly 86,000 clones; 85% were observed only once. The ten largest clones take up roughly 4.7% of the sample. Sample: peripheral blood, taken 28 days after the second AZD1222 dose. The source is an adult who received the AZD1222 COVID-19 vaccine.

The rearrangement joins TRBV24-1 to TRBJ2-3; D might be TRBD1 or TRBD2, each matching 5 bases. Deletions cut 3 bases from V and 4 bases from J, with 16 bases between. The CDR3 is made up of 16 amino acids. Germline V gene lookup returns CDR1 KGHDR and CDR2 SFDVKD. This chain's CDR3 is CATSDAGPRGADTQYF. The CDR3, as DNA: TGTGCCACCAGTGATGCAGGGCCCAGAGGGGCAGATACGCAGTATTTT.

The V and J genes are TRBV3-1 (or the pseudogene TRBV3-2) and TRBJ2-3; the match to TRBD2 covers 12 bases. The germline CDR1 and CDR2 sequences are LGHDT and YNNKEL (reference sequence). The CDR3 is 15 amino acids. The V and J ends lost 8 bases and 5 bases, in that order; junction bases with no gene match: 8. Written as DNA, the CDR3 is TGTGCCAGCGGCTCTAGCGGGAGGGCCGTAGATACGCAGTATTTT. Translation: CASGSSGRAVDTQYF.

V gene TRBV7-2 combines with J gene TRBJ2-1; 10 positions match TRBD1. Germline trimming cut 5 bases from V and 8 bases from J; bases unmatched to any gene: 3. The CDR3 is 13 amino acids. Germline V lookup: CDR1 SGHTA, CDR2 FQGNSA. CDR3 in DNA: TGTGCCAGCAGCCGGGACAGGGGCCATGAGCAGTTCTTC. Translated: CASSRDRGHEQFF.

The V call is TRBV7-3, the J call TRBJ2-5; TRBD1 might be the D (6 bases). This CDR3 spans 13 amino acids. Germline V gene lookup returns CDR1 SGHTA and CDR2 FQGTGA. The germline V and J ends were trimmed by 3 bases and 5 bases, with 10 bases remaining between them. The CDR3 sequence: CASSLGAWETQYF. In DNA, the CDR3 is TGTGCCAGCAGCTTGGGGGCTTGGGAGACCCAGTACTTC.